The TCR beta chain described here comes from a study of blood T cell repertoires in COVID-19. The wider study: PBMCs, B-cell-depleted T cells, or T cells were the source of the cDNA or gDNA that made up the material.

CDR3 length equals 16 residues. Germline CDR1 reads KGHSH; CDR2 reads LQKENI. V lost 6 bases, J lost 0 bases, and 15 bases lay in between. As processed by the authors: Amplification with reference gene primers provided the estimates of nucleated cell counts. Here immunoSEQ multiplex PCR was the method, and the copy in TCRdb shows in-frame clones only, minus some. The V and J calls and clone size are taken from that table; D and trimming were inferred from the DNA. Of approximately 100,000 clones listed, 65% to 75% are singletons. The source material was peripheral blood. The sequence came from a man aged 80 or over with acute or convalescent COVID-19. This chain links TRBV18 with TRBJ1-3; D remains unclear. This CDR3 is CASSHNPPRSGNTIYF. As DNA, the CDR3 is TGTGCCAGCTCTCACAACCCTCCTCGCTCTGGAAACACCATATATTTT.